These 17 T cell receptor beta chains came from one sample sequenced in a study of shared clonotypes between healthy human individuals. Profiled with immunoSEQ multiplex PCR; TCRdb holds only in-frame clones, not every one. Of 1.5 million to 2.5 million clones in the sample, less than 95% were seen once. CD8 cells regarded as naive lacked CD45RO, were positively chosen for CCR7, and omitted terminally differentiated effector memory CD45RA+ cells. The sequenced sample was naive CD8+ T cells sorted from blood. Receptor source: a man younger than 35 in good health.

The CDR3 sequence: CASKPDWGETQYF. The CDR3 nucleotides are TGTGCCAGCAAACCGGACTGGGGGGAGACCCAGTACTTC. This chain links TRBV9 with TRBJ2-5, with D possibly being TRBD1 or TRBD2 (5 bases each). This CDR3 comprises 13 residues. Germline CDR1 and CDR2: SGDLS and YYNGEE. Trimming stripped 6 bases from V and 5 bases from J, with 14 bases between.

The J gene is TRBJ2-1, the V gene TRBV11-2; 7 bases align to TRBD2. CDR3 length equals 17 residues. Germline V gene sequence: CDR1 SGHAT, CDR2 FQNNGV. The ends lost 5 bases at V and 2 bases at J; junction bases unmatched: 12. For the CDR3, the DNA is TGTGCCAGCAGCCCGGATGGGCTAGCGGAACCCTACAATGAGCAGTTCTTC. The encoded protein is CASSPDGLAEPYNEQFF.

This clone has a single count. The chain combines TRBV7-9 with TRBJ1-1; D remains ambiguous. Trimming stripped 3 bases from V and 1 base from J, with 9 bases between. CDR3 length: 14 residues. Germline V gives CDR1 SEHNR, CDR2 FQNEAQ (reference sequence). The DNA for the CDR3 is TGTGCCAGCAGCTTTACACCGAAGAACACTGAAGCTTTCTTT. Encoded protein: CASSFTPKNTEAFF.

The CDR3 spells CASSLQESYEQYF. The DNA for the CDR3 is TGTGCCAGCAGCTTGCAGGAATCCTACGAGCAGTACTTC. The chain employs TRBV11-2 and TRBJ2-7; D is undetermined. V gave up 3 bases and J gave up 1 base, with 7 bases separating them. The CDR3 has 13 amino acids. The germline V gene encodes CDR1 SGHAT and CDR2 FQNNGV.

V usage is TRBV7-8 and J usage is TRBJ2-7, with TRBD1 matching over 8 bases. This CDR3 has 16 amino acids. Germline V gene sequence: CDR1 SGHVS, CDR2 FQNEAQ. V lost 0 bases, J lost 4 bases, and 8 bases stayed unmatched. The chain's CDR3 is CASSLATGGSEYEQYF. The CDR3 nucleotides are TGTGCCAGCAGCTTAGCAACAGGGGGTAGCGAATACGAGCAGTACTTC.

The chain employs TRBV21-1 and TRBJ2-1; the tabulated D call, TRBD2, remains unverified against the DNA. TRBV21-1 is a known pseudogene. This CDR3 spans 16 amino acids. This chain's CDR3 is CASSKLAVLTYNEQFF. The CDR3 nucleotides are TGTGCCAGCAGCAAATTAGCGGTCTTAACCTACAATGAGCAGTTCTTC.

This clone showed up just a few times. The V and J genes are TRBV7-9 and TRBJ2-1, with 7 bases matching TRBD2. The germline V gene has CDR1 SEHNR and CDR2 FQNEAQ (reference sequence). Unmatched junction bases numbered 3, after V lost 1 base and J lost 6 bases. This CDR3 has 14 residues. The CDR3 protein is CASSLELAPNEQFF. The CDR3 region has the DNA TGTGCCAGCAGCTTAGAACTAGCGCCCAATGAGCAGTTCTTC.

This clone was counted once. The J gene is TRBJ2-4, the V gene TRBV11-3, with D tentatively TRBD1 or TRBD2 (5 bases each). CDR1 and CDR2 from the germline V gene are SGHNT and YENEEA. The V gene lost 7 bases and the J gene lost 3 bases, with 13 bases spanning the gap. The CDR3 contains 14 residues. The CDR3 sequence is CASTERDGKNIQYF. For the CDR3, the DNA is TGTGCCAGCACCGAACGGGACGGCAAAAACATTCAGTACTTC.

V gene TRBV5-6 combines with J gene TRBJ2-3, with D possibly TRBD2 on 5 matching bases. Trimming cost V 3 bases and J 0 bases, with 11 bases left between them. In germline, CDR1 is SGHDT, CDR2 YYEEEE. This CDR3 has 15 residues. CDR3 sequence (DNA): TGTGCCAGCAGCTACTCTCCTAGCAGCACAGATACGCAGTATTTT. This encodes CASSYSPSSTDTQYF.

This clone was detected once. The CDR3 sequence is CASSLGWGGYEQYF. The CDR3 DNA follows: TGTGCCAGCAGCTTAGGATGGGGGGGCTACGAGCAGTACTTC. The V call is TRBV11-2, the J call TRBJ2-7; 7 bases map to TRBD2. The CDR3 runs to 14 residues. After removal of 1 base from V and 3 bases from J, the junction contained 3 bases not matched to a gene. Germline lookup yields CDR1 SGHAT and CDR2 FQNNGV.

V and J are TRBV4-1 and TRBJ2-2, with TRBD1 matching 8 bases. The V gene end was trimmed by 4 bases and the J gene end by 3 bases; junction bases not matched to a gene: 4. The CDR3 length is 15 residues. Looked up from germline, CDR1 is MGHRA and CDR2 is YSYEKL. The CDR3 coding sequence is TGCGCCAGCAGCCCAGGACAGGGCGACACCGGGGAGCTGTTTTTT. Protein product: CASSPGQGDTGELFF.

This chain joins TRBV5-6 and TRBJ2-7; D gene uncertain. CDR3 length: 15 residues. Trimming took 5 bases from V and 5 from J, leaving 20 bases between them. The germline V gene has CDR1 SGHDT and CDR2 YYEEEE. The CDR3 spells CASSWMLGSPHEQYF. CDR3 DNA: TGTGCCAGCAGTTGGATGCTGGGGTCTCCCCACGAGCAGTACTTC.

Only one count was recorded for this clone. The V call is TRBV28, the J call TRBJ1-6, with TRBD1 matching over 7 bases. Germline loops: CDR1 MDHEN, CDR2 SYDVKM. Trimming cost V 6 bases and J 8 bases; bases outside gene matches: 13. The CDR3 covers 16 residues. CDR3 protein: CASSISWQGEDSPLHF. The CDR3 region has the DNA TGTGCCAGCAGCATATCGTGGCAGGGGGAGGATTCACCCCTCCACTTT.

The chain couples TRBV7-8 to TRBJ2-7; tentatively, D is TRBD2 (7 bases). Trimming cost V 1 base and J 5 bases, with 12 bases left between them. This CDR3 has 14 amino acids. CDR1 and CDR2 (germline): SGHVS, FQNEAQ. CDR3 region: CASSLGGGADEQYF. The CDR3 region has the DNA TGTGCCAGCAGCTTAGGTGGGGGGGCCGACGAGCAGTACTTC.

A remark on this clone: The junction departs from the called germline gene at one end, perhaps through a read error. This rearrangement joins TRBV7-9 to TRBJ2-1, with no clear D. This CDR3 contains 13 residues. The germline gives CDR1 SEHNR, CDR2 FQNEAQ (reference sequence). CDR3 loop: CASSLGIDNEQFF. As DNA, the CDR3 is TGTGCCAGCAGTTTAGGGATCGACAATGAGCAGTTCTTC.

This clone has just one count. The chain is built from TRBV14 and TRBJ1-1, with 10 bases that match TRBD1. The V gene's germline CDR1 is SGHDN and CDR2 FVKESK. The CDR3 spans 20 residues. Unmatched junction bases numbered 17, after V lost 0 bases and J lost 4 bases. CDR3 nucleotides: TGTGCCAGCAGCCAAGATTTTCGGCAGACAGGGGGCGAGTTCACCACTGAAGCTTTCTTT. Translating gives CASSQDFRQTGGEFTTEAFF.

The chain has TRBV5-1 and TRBJ2-7; D may be TRBD2 (6 bases). Looked up from germline, CDR1 is SGHRS and CDR2 is YFSETQ. Trimming pared 2 bases from V and 4 bases from J, leaving 13 bases between. The CDR3 is made up of 14 amino acids. DNA of the CDR3: TGCGCCAGCAGCTTCTTTGGCGGGGAATACGAGCAGTACTTC. Translating gives CASSFFGGEYEQYF.